These 4 T cell receptor beta chains share one sample of origin, sequenced in a study of radiotherapy plus CTLA-4 blockade in lung cancer. This table comes from immunoSEQ multiplex PCR, and its TCRdb copy is limited to in-frame clones, with some not included. The data contain some 46,000 clones, 80% to 85% of them singletons. The sequenced sample was peripheral blood, obtained from a patient treated with radiotherapy plus ipilimumab. Source of these receptors: a human donor with non-small cell lung cancer who had stable disease on radiotherapy plus ipilimumab.

V gene TRBV28 combines with J gene TRBJ2-5; unclear D gene. Trimming took 4 bases from V and 2 from J, leaving 2 bases between them. The CDR3 has 11 residues. Germline V gene sequence: CDR1 MDHEN, CDR2 SYDVKM. The CDR3 loop reads CASSSQETQYF. The CDR3 region has the DNA TGTGCCAGCAGTTCTCAAGAGACCCAGTACTTC.

This clone was detected only once. The genes are TRBV27 and TRBJ1-5; no firm D call. The CDR3 covers 16 residues. Trimming took 2 bases from V and 0 from J, leaving 11 bases between them. CDR1 MNHEY and CDR2 SMNVEV come from the germline V gene (reference sequence). The chain's CDR3 is CASSLGGPHSNQPQHF. CDR3 DNA sequence: TGTGCCAGCAGTTTAGGAGGGCCTCATAGCAATCAGCCCCAGCATTTT.

V is TRBV6-5 and J is TRBJ1-1; no clear D gene. This CDR3 comprises 13 residues. The germline V gene has CDR1 MNHEY and CDR2 SVGAGI. The ends were cut back, 6 bases at V and 0 bases at J, with 8 bases in the middle. CDR3 loop: CASRPGVNTEAFF. Here the CDR3 DNA reads TGTGCCAGCAGACCCGGAGTGAACACTGAAGCTTTCTTT.

This clone has just one count. The chain links TRBV20-1 to TRBJ2-3; no reliable D call. The germline V gene has CDR1 DFQATT and CDR2 SNEGSKA (reference sequence). The CDR3 runs 11 residues. V lost 6 bases to trimming and J lost 2 bases, with 6 bases between them. CDR3 bases: TGCAGTGCGAGCCACACAGATACGCAGTATTTT. It encodes CSASHTDTQYF.